This is a list of T cell receptor beta chains from one sample in a study of blood T cell repertoires in COVID-19. Produced via immunoSEQ multiplex PCR; TCRdb's table is partial and in-frame only. The sample contains approximately 350,000 clones, 75% to 90% of which appear only once. Input material: PBMCs or T cells enriched from blood (not recorded which). The receptors stem from a man aged 18-30 years who had recovered from COVID-19. The CDR3 runs from the conserved cysteine through the conserved F or W. D genes are given only for firm matches. Only part of the rows carry a size: once, few, many, or a class if the clone is expanded.

J gene	D gene	V gene	clone size	CDR3 protein	CDR3 DNA
TRBJ2-5	TRBD1	TRBV30	NA	CAWSKNRGETQYF	TGTGCCTGGAGTAAGAACAGGGGAGAGACCCAGTACTTC
TRBJ2-1	TRBD1	TRBV9	NA	CASSVRAQGVNEQFF	TGTGCCAGCAGCGTAAGAGCACAGGGGGTTAATGAGCAGTTCTTC
TRBJ2-3	TRBD1	TRBV9	NA	CASSPIQGAGDTQYF	TGTGCCAGCAGCCCGATACAGGGGGCGGGAGATACGCAGTATTTT
TRBJ2-1	TRBD2	TRBV6-5	few	CASRPLAGGYNEQFF	TGTGCCAGCAGGCCACTAGCGGGAGGGTACAATGAGCAGTTCTTC
TRBJ2-2	NA	TRBV27	NA	CASSRGGNPNTGELFF	TGTGCCAGCAGTAGGGGGGGTAACCCGAACACCGGGGAGCTGTTTTTT
TRBJ2-2	TRBD1	TRBV7-4	NA	CASSPRSQGLNTGELFF	TGTGCCAGCAGCCCACGCTCACAGGGGCTGAACACCGGGGAGCTGTTTTTT
TRBJ1-2	NA	TRBV3-1/TRBV3-2	NA	CASSRTREGGYTF	TGTGCCAGCAGTCGGACCAGGGAGGGGGGCTACACCTTC
TRBJ2-7	NA	TRBV29-1	NA	CSVIPDSTYEQYF	TGCAGCGTTATTCCAGACTCTACCTACGAGCAGTACTTC
TRBJ2-3	NA	TRBV5-1	NA	CASSQEKHTDTQYF	TGCGCCAGCAGTCAGGAAAAGCACACAGATACGCAGTATTTT
TRBJ2-5	NA	TRBV7-6	NA	CASSHPSGTQYF	TGTGCCAGCAGCCACCCTTCGGGGACCCAGTACTTC
TRBJ2-1	NA	TRBV6-2/TRBV6-3	NA	CASSQLNEQFF	TGTGCCAGCAGTCAACTAAATGAGCAGTTCTTC
TRBJ2-5	NA	TRBV10-3	NA	CAIRREPQETQYF	TGTGCCATCAGGCGGGAACCCCAAGAGACCCAGTACTTC
TRBJ2-5	TRBD1	TRBV5-1	NA	CASSSGQQETQYF	TGCGCCAGCAGCTCGGGACAGCAAGAGACCCAGTACTTC
TRBJ1-3	NA	TRBV10-1	NA	CASSDSGYPYGNTIYF	TGCGCCAGCAGCGATTCAGGGTACCCGTATGGAAACACCATATATTTT
TRBJ1-1	TRBD1	TRBV7-9	NA	CASSEETGGNTEAFF	TGTGCCAGCAGCGAAGAGACAGGGGGTAACACTGAAGCTTTCTTT
TRBJ1-1	TRBD1	TRBV11-3	NA	CASSLVGTGEAFF	TGTGCCAGCAGCTTAGTTGGGACAGGGGAAGCTTTCTTT
TRBJ2-5	NA	TRBV6-5	NA	CASRTDTSWETQYF	TGTGCCAGCAGAACGGACACTTCGTGGGAGACCCAGTACTTC
TRBJ2-3	TRBD1	TRBV7-9	NA	CASSSRTGGYTDTQYF	TGTGCCAGCAGCTCGAGGACAGGGGGCTACACAGATACGCAGTATTTT
TRBJ2-5	TRBD1	TRBV5-1	once	CASSLDRGQGEETQYF	TGCGCCAGCAGCTTGGACAGGGGGCAAGGGGAAGAGACCCAGTACTTC
TRBJ2-2	TRBD1	TRBV19	NA	CASSNHRGSNTGELFF	TGTGCCAGTAGCAATCACAGGGGATCGAACACCGGGGAGCTGTTTTTT
TRBJ1-2	TRBD1	TRBV5-5	NA	CASSGDSLNGYTF	TGTGCCAGCAGCGGGGACAGCTTAAATGGCTACACCTTC
TRBJ2-3	NA	TRBV30	NA	CAYGRGASTDTQYF	TGTGCCTATGGGAGAGGAGCTAGCACAGATACGCAGTATTTT
TRBJ2-5	TRBD1	TRBV27	NA	CASSTSTGAQETQYF	TGTGCCAGCAGTACCTCGACAGGGGCCCAAGAGACCCAGTACTTC
TRBJ1-2	TRBD1	TRBV7-9	NA	CASSQQGAGYGYTF	TGTGCCAGCAGCCAACAGGGGGCGGGTTATGGCTACACCTTC
TRBJ2-5	TRBD2	TRBV7-8	NA	CASSLTGGYQETQYF	TGTGCCAGCAGCTTGACGGGGGGGTACCAAGAGACCCAGTACTTC
TRBJ1-5	TRBD1	TRBV27	NA	CATRQTGINQPQHF	TGTGCCACCAGACAGACAGGGATAAATCAGCCCCAGCATTTT
TRBJ1-6	NA	TRBV7-9	NA	CASSLRTYNSPLHF	TGTGCCAGCAGCCTAAGGACTTATAATTCACCCCTCCACTTT
TRBJ2-3	NA	TRBV2	NA	CANNLERTDTQYF	TGTGCCAACAACCTAGAGCGCACAGATACGCAGTATTTT
TRBJ2-7	NA	TRBV10-3	NA	CATARLAEQYF	TGTGCCACAGCGCGGCTGGCCGAGCAGTACTTC
TRBJ1-2	NA	TRBV7-9	few	CASSLGTHYGYTF	TGTGCCAGCAGCTTAGGGACACACTATGGCTACACCTTC
TRBJ1-1	NA	TRBV28	NA	CASSLIGVRGRAFF	TGTGCCAGCAGTTTAATAGGTGTGCGGGGGAGGGCTTTCTTT
TRBJ1-2	NA	TRBV11-1	once	CASSPASLNYGYTF	TGTGCCAGCAGCCCCGCTAGCCTTAACTATGGCTACACCTTC
TRBJ2-2	TRBD1	TRBV7-9	NA	CASSLVGTGSGELFF	TGTGCCAGCAGCTTAGTAGGGACAGGATCCGGGGAGCTGTTTTTT
TRBJ2-1	TRBD1	TRBV7-9	NA	CASSPGQDYNEQFF	TGTGCCAGCAGCCCGGGACAGGACTACAATGAGCAGTTCTTC
TRBJ2-7	NA	TRBV10-2	once	CASSESTSYEQYF	TGCGCCAGCAGTGAGTCTACCAGCTACGAGCAGTACTTC
TRBJ1-4	TRBD1	TRBV27	NA	CASSSPGQGNEKLFF	TGTGCCAGCAGTTCTCCGGGACAGGGAAATGAAAAACTGTTTTTT